This record covers a single TCR beta chain. The antigen remains undetermined. Other DNA variants within this sample encode the same CDR3. Assay: immunoSEQ multiplex PCR; the TCRdb copy retains only in-frame clones and omits some. The data hold roughly 2 million clones, with roughly 94% observed a single time. The sample belongs to a study of shared clonotypes between healthy human individuals. Whole-study results and caveats: Genetic and exposure-history diversity was limited by the small donor number.

The naive CD8 population came from CD45RO-negative cells selected for CCR7, without terminally differentiated effector memory CD45RA+ cells. Sequencing was carried out using naive CD8+ T cells sorted from blood. This sequence originates from a man aged 18 to 30 in good health.

CDR3 bases: TGTGCCAGCAGTTACGGAGGGGGGATCGGGGAGCTGTTTTTT. This gives the protein CASSYGGGIGELFF. The V and J genes are TRBV6-5 and TRBJ2-2; possibly TRBD1 or TRBD2 for D (6 bases each). The CDR3 loop spans 14 amino acids. CDR1 MNHEY and CDR2 SVGAGI come from the germline V gene. V lost 2 bases and J lost 7, with 11 bases in between.